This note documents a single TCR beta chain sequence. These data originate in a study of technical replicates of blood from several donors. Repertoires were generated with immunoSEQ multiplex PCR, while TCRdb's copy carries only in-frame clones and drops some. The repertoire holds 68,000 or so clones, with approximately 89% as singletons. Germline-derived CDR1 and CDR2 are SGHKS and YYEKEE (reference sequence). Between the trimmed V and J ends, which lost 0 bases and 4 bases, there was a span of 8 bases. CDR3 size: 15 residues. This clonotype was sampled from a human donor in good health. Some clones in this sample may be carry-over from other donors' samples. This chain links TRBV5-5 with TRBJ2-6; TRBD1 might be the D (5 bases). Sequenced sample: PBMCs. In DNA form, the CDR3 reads TGTGCCAGCAGCTTGGTAGGGGCCGGGGCCAACGTCCTGACTTTC. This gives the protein CASSLVGAGANVLTF.